Listed here are 32 T cell receptor beta chains from one sample, sequenced in a study of CD8 T cells in Susac syndrome. It was with random hexamers that about 0.45 to 1 ug RNA was reverse transcribed. Via MiXCR, TCRdb re-called the immunoSEQ multiplex PCR reads, giving one row per CDR3 protein. This sample carries some 140,000 distinct CDR3 sequences, roughly 94% of them seen once, and the ten largest clones take under 0.2%. Sequencing was carried out using CD8+ T cells from PBMCs. Source of these receptors: a human donor with Susac syndrome.

This chain links TRBV13 with TRBJ2-7; possibly TRBD1 for D (6 bases). CDR3 size: 13 residues. Trimming removed 6 bases from V and 7 bases from J, with 16 bases in between. In germline, CDR1 is PRHDT, CDR2 FYEKMQ (reference sequence). CDR3 nucleotides: TGTGCCAGCAGTCCAGGGGCTCTGCGGGAGCAGTACTTC. As protein: CASSPGALREQYF.

V gene TRBV6-6 combines with J gene TRBJ1-2, with 7 positions matching TRBD1. Looked up from germline, CDR1 is MNHNY and CDR2 is SVGAGI (reference sequence). This CDR3 comprises 15 residues. The junction had 7 bases not matched to a gene; V was cut back by 2 bases and J by 4 bases. The CDR3 nucleotides are TGTGCCAGCAGTTACGTGAGGACAGGCGGCTATGGCTACACCTTC. Protein product: CASSYVRTGGYGYTF.

V usage is TRBV19 and J usage is TRBJ2-7; D uncertain. Trimming pared 5 bases from V and 5 bases from J, leaving 16 bases between. The CDR3 covers 14 residues. CDR1 is LNHDA, CDR2 SQIVND, per germline (reference sequence). For the CDR3, the DNA is TGTGCCAGTAGTCCAATTAGTCTGAGCCACGAGCAGTACTTC. Translated: CASSPISLSHEQYF. The full variable domain, in which reference TRBV19 and TRBJ2-7 provide the parts outside the CDR3, is DGGITQSPKYLFRKEGQNVTLSCEQNLNHDAMYWYRQDPGQGLRLIYYSQIVNDFQKGDIAEGYSVSREKKESFPLTVTSAQKNPTAFYLCASSPISLSHEQYFGPGTRLTVT.

The J gene is TRBJ2-5, the V gene TRBV6-5, with D possibly TRBD2 on 6 matching bases. The CDR3 loop spans 14 amino acids. The V end lost 6 bases, the J end lost 3 bases, and 14 bases lay between the germline ends. Germline V gene data show CDR1 as MNHEY and CDR2 as SVGAGI. CDR3 in DNA: TGTGCCAGCAGCCTAGTGGGGGGAGAAGAGACCCAGTACTTC. As protein: CASSLVGGEETQYF.

The DNA of the CDR3 is TGCAGCGTTGAGAGACAGGCGTTACAAGAGACCCAGTACTTC. Translating it yields CSVERQALQETQYF. V is TRBV29-1 and J is TRBJ2-5; D might be TRBD1 (6 bases). Germline V CDR1 and CDR2: SQVTM, ANQGSEA. V lost 3 bases, J lost 2 bases, and 13 bases lay in between. This CDR3 contains 14 residues. Supplemented by reference TRBV29-1 and TRBJ2-5, the full variable domain reads SAVISQKPSRDICQRGTSLTIQCQVDSQVTMMFWYRQQPGQSLTLIATANQGSEATYESGFVIDKFPISRPNLTFSTLTVSNMSPEDSSIYLCSVERQALQETQYFGPGTRLLVL.

The chain combines TRBV13 with TRBJ2-1; 15 bases map to TRBD2. CDR3 length: 15 amino acids. J gave up 7 bases and V 6 bases, and 4 bases lay outside the gene matches. Germline V gene lookup returns CDR1 PRHDT and CDR2 FYEKMQ (reference sequence). This chain's CDR3 is CASSGLAGGPNEQFF. CDR3 nucleotides: TGTGCCAGCAGTGGACTAGCGGGAGGGCCTAATGAGCAGTTCTTC. The full variable domain, its missing parts supplied by reference TRBV13 and TRBJ2-1, is AAGVIQSPRHLIKEKRETATLKCYPIPRHDTVYWYQQGPGQDPQFLISFYEKMQSDKGSIPDRFSAQQFSDYHSELNMSSLELGDSALYFCASSGLAGGPNEQFFGPGTRLTVL.

This chain connects TRBV7-9 to TRBJ2-1, with no clear D. There are 14 residues in the CDR3. Looked up from germline, CDR1 is SEHNR and CDR2 is FQNEAQ (reference sequence). Between the trimmed V and J ends, which lost 1 base and 2 bases, there was a span of 6 bases. CDR3 sequence: CASSLGIPYNEQFF. CDR3 bases: TGTGCCAGCAGCTTAGGCATCCCCTACAATGAGCAGTTCTTC.

This chain joins TRBV30 and TRBJ1-1, with TRBD1 as a possible D gene (6 bases). This CDR3 is 11 amino acids long. CDR1 and CDR2 from the germline V gene are GTSNPN and SVGIG (reference sequence). V was cut by 2 bases and J by 7 bases, with 8 bases left in between. Written as DNA, the CDR3 is TGTGCCTGGAGTCGGGGGCTTGAAGCTTTCTTT. It is translated as CAWSRGLEAFF.

V and J are TRBV9 and TRBJ1-5; D is undetermined. Trimming removed 3 bases at V and 5 bases at J, with 9 bases between. The germline CDR1 and CDR2 sequences are SGDLS and YYNGEE. The CDR3 sequence is 13 residues long. CDR3 nucleotides: TGTGCCAGCAGCGAGTACGAGGATCAGCCCCAGCATTTT. Translated: CASSEYEDQPQHF.

This clonotype was observed once. The chain carries TRBV4-1 and TRBJ2-7; the D is unclear. The CDR3 has 12 residues. V dropped 1 base and J dropped 3 bases, with 4 bases sitting between them. Germline values: CDR1 MGHRA, CDR2 YSYEKL. The CDR3 spells CASSQVYYEQYF. The CDR3 bases are TGCGCCAGCAGCCAAGTCTACTACGAGCAGTACTTC.

This rearrangement joins TRBV20-1 to TRBJ2-3; 12 bases agree with TRBD1. Germline trimming cut 1 base from V and 2 bases from J; bases unmatched to any gene: 7. Per the germline V gene, CDR1 is DFQATT and CDR2 is SNEGSKA (reference sequence). The CDR3 runs 17 residues. The CDR3 nucleotides read TGCAGTGCTAGAGGGGGGGACAGGGGGCCCTACACAGATACGCAGTATTTT. Protein sequence: CSARGGDRGPYTDTQYF.

The V and J genes are TRBV9 and TRBJ1-1; D unresolved. V was cut by 5 bases and J by 0 bases, with 11 bases left in between. The CDR3 is made up of 14 amino acids. Germline V lookup: CDR1 SGDLS, CDR2 YYNGEE. Written as DNA, the CDR3 is TGTGCCAGCAGTGAACACGGCATGAACACTGAAGCTTTCTTT. It specifies CASSEHGMNTEAFF.

This rearrangement joins TRBV7-9 to TRBJ1-3; maybe TRBD1 (5 bases). CDR3 length: 16 amino acids. Germline assignment: CDR1 SEHNR and CDR2 FQNEAQ (reference sequence). V gave up 0 bases and J gave up 8 bases, with 17 bases separating them. The CDR3 sequence is CASSLAGAAGLDTIYF. CDR3 DNA sequence: TGTGCCAGCAGCTTAGCAGGGGCCGCGGGATTAGACACCATATATTTT. Looking up the rest from reference TRBV7-9 and TRBJ1-3 gives the full variable domain: DTGVSQNPRHKITKRGQNVTFRCDPISEHNRLYWYRQTLGQGPEFLTYFQNEAQLEKSRLLSDRFSAERPKGSFSTLEIQRTEQGDSAMYLCASSLAGAAGLDTIYFGEGSWLTVV.

The rearrangement uses TRBV27 and TRBJ2-2; D call uncertain. Germline CDR1 is MNHEY and CDR2 is SMNVEV (reference sequence). This CDR3 spans 13 amino acids. Deletions cut 5 bases from V and 7 bases from J, with 11 bases between. CDR3 sequence reads: CASSPLPLGELFF. The CDR3 nucleotides read TGTGCCAGCAGTCCCCTCCCCCTCGGGGAGCTGTTTTTT.

This chain connects TRBV7-9 to TRBJ2-7, with TRBD2 identical over 12 bases. V gave up 5 bases and J gave up 6 bases; unmatched junction bases: 8. The CDR3 loop spans 15 amino acids. The germline CDR1 and CDR2 sequences are SEHNR and FQNEAQ (reference sequence). CDR3 protein: CASSPSGRASPEQYF. The DNA of the CDR3 is TGTGCCAGCAGCCCTAGCGGGAGGGCCTCACCCGAGCAGTACTTC.

The gene calls are TRBV13 and TRBJ2-3; a possible D gene is TRBD1 (6 bases). The germline CDR1 and CDR2 sequences are PRHDT and FYEKMQ (reference sequence). V shed 5 bases and J shed 7 bases, with 10 bases lying between them. There are 12 residues in the CDR3. This chain's CDR3 is CASSRGGNTQYF. The CDR3 DNA reads as TGTGCCAGCAGCCGAGGGGGAAATACGCAGTATTTT.

J is TRBJ2-7 and V is TRBV11-1; D may be TRBD2 (6 bases). The germline V gene has CDR1 SGHAT and CDR2 FQDESV (reference sequence). The ends were cut back, 0 bases at V and 0 bases at J, with 6 bases in the middle. The CDR3 covers 14 residues. The CDR3 sequence is CASSLAGSSYEQYF. The CDR3 DNA follows: TGTGCCAGCAGCTTAGCCGGGAGCTCCTACGAGCAGTACTTC.

The chain combines TRBV6-5 with TRBJ1-2; tentative D call: TRBD1 (6 bases). The CDR3 contains 13 residues. V was shortened by 5 bases and J by 6 bases, with 13 bases between the two germline ends. Per germline, CDR1 MNHEY and CDR2 SVGAGI. CDR3 nucleotides: TGTGCCAGCAGTCTCCGGGACACAGATGGCTACACCTTC. Its protein is CASSLRDTDGYTF.

The rearrangement links TRBV20-1 to TRBJ2-5; D assignment may be TRBD1 or TRBD2 (5 bases each). Germline values: CDR1 DFQATT, CDR2 SNEGSKA (reference sequence). V was shortened by 6 bases and J by 0 bases, with 26 bases between the two germline ends. This CDR3 contains 18 residues. The chain's CDR3 is CSASLPGTDLPYQETQYF. CDR3 sequence (DNA): TGCAGTGCAAGCTTACCCGGGACCGACTTGCCGTACCAAGAGACCCAGTACTTC.

The gene calls are TRBV28 and TRBJ2-5, with 7 bases fitting TRBD1. V trimming: 8 bases; J trimming: 5 bases; junction bases outside the gene matches: 5. The CDR3 totals 12 residues. CDR1 is MDHEN, CDR2 SYDVKM, per germline. The CDR3 nucleotides are TGTGCCAGCCAGGGGGTGAAGGAGACCCAGTACTTC. Its translation is CASQGVKETQYF.

The CDR3 DNA reads TGTGCCAGCAGTGACTCGAAGGAGACCCAGTACTTC. Its protein is CASSDSKETQYF. The chain employs TRBV6-4 and TRBJ2-5; D is unresolved. Trimming removed 0 bases at V and 5 bases at J, with 4 bases between. The germline V gene encodes CDR1 MRHNA and CDR2 SNTAGT. This CDR3 is 12 amino acids long.

The CDR3 here is CASSQDVIAVRDEQFF. The CDR3 DNA is TGTGCCAGCAGCCAAGATGTGATAGCGGTACGAGATGAGCAGTTCTTC. The rearrangement joins TRBV3-1 to TRBJ2-1; TRBD2 is a possible D gene (6 bases). CDR3 size: 16 residues. Germline V CDR1 and CDR2: LGHDT, YNNKEL (reference sequence). Trimming cost V 0 bases and J 8 bases, with 17 bases left between them.

The chain combines TRBV12-3 or TRBV12-4 with TRBJ2-1; 9 bases line up with TRBD2. V trimming: 0 bases; J trimming: 2 bases; junction bases outside the gene matches: 5. This CDR3 comprises 17 residues. The DNA for the CDR3 is TGTGCCAGCAGTTTAGCTGGCGGGAGGGAGCCCTACAATGAGCAGTTCTTC. It specifies CASSLAGGREPYNEQFF.

The chain carries TRBV30 and TRBJ2-1; no clear D. Germline CDR1 is GTSNPN and CDR2 is SVGIG (reference sequence). Trimming shortened V by 0 bases and J by 8 bases, and 11 bases separated the two germline ends. This CDR3 comprises 13 residues. This chain's CDR3 is CAWSVQTGDEQFF. CDR3 in DNA: TGTGCCTGGAGTGTACAAACCGGCGATGAGCAGTTCTTC. Full variable domain (remainder filled in from reference TRBV30 and TRBJ2-1): SQTIHQWPATLVQPVGSPLSLECTVEGTSNPNLYWYRQAAGRGLQLLFYSVGIGQISSEVPQNLSASRPQDRQFILSSKKLLLSDSGFYLCAWSVQTGDEQFFGPGTRLTVL.

V usage is TRBV4-2 and J usage is TRBJ2-5, with 11 bases matching TRBD2. Losses at the gene ends were 4 bases for V and 1 base for J; bases not matched to a gene: 5. The CDR3 extends over 16 amino acids. Germline values: CDR1 LGHNA, CDR2 YNFKEQ. CDR3 nucleotides: TGTGCCAGCAGCCTAGCGGGAGGGCCGATCCAAGAGACCCAGTACTTC. Translation: CASSLAGGPIQETQYF.

The rearrangement joins TRBV7-6 to TRBJ2-4; 8 bases map to TRBD1. Germline V lookup: CDR1 SGHVS, CDR2 FNYEAQ. V lost 5 bases, J lost 3 bases, and 3 bases stayed unmatched. This CDR3 spans 14 amino acids. CDR3 in amino acids: CASSPTGGKNIQYF. The CDR3 nucleotides read TGTGCCAGCAGCCCAACAGGGGGCAAAAACATTCAGTACTTC.

This clonotype was counted once. This chain links TRBV20-1 with TRBJ1-1; D is unclear. V lost 0 bases and J 1 base, leaving 9 bases between the germline ends. The CDR3 loop spans 14 amino acids. The germline V gene encodes CDR1 DFQATT and CDR2 SNEGSKA (reference sequence). The DNA of the CDR3 is TGCAGTGCTAGAGATGTAGGTCCGAACACTGAAGCTTTCTTT. This sequence encodes CSARDVGPNTEAFF.

The genes are TRBV7-6 and TRBJ2-1; unclear D gene. CDR1 is SGHVS and CDR2 is FNYEAQ in the germline V gene. This CDR3 comprises 12 residues. Trimming removed 1 base from V and 7 bases from J, with 5 bases in between. The DNA for the CDR3 is TGTGCCAGCAGCTTAGACTGGAATGAGCAGTTCTTC. It codes for CASSLDWNEQFF.

The chain joins TRBV29-1 to TRBJ2-1; 8 bases fit TRBD2. V was pared by 3 bases and J by 0 bases, with 7 bases of the junction left unmatched. The CDR3 spans 16 residues. Germline CDR1 reads SQVTM; CDR2 reads ANQGSEA. This chain's CDR3 is CSVDPTSGSSYNEQFF. For the CDR3, the DNA is TGCAGCGTTGACCCAACTAGCGGAAGCTCCTACAATGAGCAGTTCTTC.

This chain joins TRBV5-6 and TRBJ2-7, with D perhaps matching TRBD1 (5 bases). This CDR3 spans 15 amino acids. V lost 3 bases to trimming and J lost 2 bases, with 15 bases between them. Germline loops: CDR1 SGHDT, CDR2 YYEEEE. The CDR3 sequence is CASSSVAGYPYEQYF. CDR3 sequence (DNA): TGTGCCAGCAGCTCGGTCGCAGGGTACCCCTACGAGCAGTACTTC.

This sequence joins TRBV6-5 and TRBJ1-1; 7 bases agree with TRBD1. The CDR3 consists of 15 residues. Per germline, CDR1 MNHEY and CDR2 SVGAGI. Trimming at V came to 9 bases and at J to 0 bases, leaving 10 bases not matched to a gene. The CDR3 reads CASIGQDVVNTEAFF. The CDR3 DNA follows: TGTGCCAGTATCGGACAGGATGTTGTGAACACTGAAGCTTTCTTT.

The chain employs TRBV28 and TRBJ2-3; D not resolved. V lost 3 bases, J lost 2 bases, and 15 bases lay in between. This CDR3 is 16 amino acids long. Germline CDR1 and CDR2: MDHEN and SYDVKM. The CDR3 spells CASSLVLNTITDTQYF. The DNA for the CDR3 is TGTGCCAGCAGTTTGGTGCTGAACACCATCACAGATACGCAGTATTTT.